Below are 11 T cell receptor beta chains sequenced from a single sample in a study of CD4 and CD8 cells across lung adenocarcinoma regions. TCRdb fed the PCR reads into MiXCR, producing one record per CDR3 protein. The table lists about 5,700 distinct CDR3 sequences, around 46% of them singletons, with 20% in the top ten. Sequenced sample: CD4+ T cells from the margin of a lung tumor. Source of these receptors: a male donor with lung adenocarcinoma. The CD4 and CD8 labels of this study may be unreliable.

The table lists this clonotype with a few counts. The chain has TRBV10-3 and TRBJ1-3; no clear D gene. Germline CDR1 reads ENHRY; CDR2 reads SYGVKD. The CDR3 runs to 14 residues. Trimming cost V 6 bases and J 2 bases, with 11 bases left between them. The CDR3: CAIRIQDPGNTIYF. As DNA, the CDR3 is TGTGCCATCAGGATACAAGACCCTGGAAACACCATATATTTT.

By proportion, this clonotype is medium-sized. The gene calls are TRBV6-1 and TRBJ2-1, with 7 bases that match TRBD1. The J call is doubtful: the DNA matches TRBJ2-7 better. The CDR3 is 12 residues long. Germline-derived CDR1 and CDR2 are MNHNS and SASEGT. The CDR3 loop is CASSRPGGEQYF. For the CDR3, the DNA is TGTGCCAGCAGTCGTCCAGGGGGCGAGCAGTACTTC.

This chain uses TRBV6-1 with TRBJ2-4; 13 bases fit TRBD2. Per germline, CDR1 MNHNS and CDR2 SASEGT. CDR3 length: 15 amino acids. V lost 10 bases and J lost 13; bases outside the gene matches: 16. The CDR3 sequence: CATYKPGLAGNEQYF. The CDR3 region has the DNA TGTGCCACGTACAAACCGGGACTAGCGGGAAATGAGCAGTACTTC.

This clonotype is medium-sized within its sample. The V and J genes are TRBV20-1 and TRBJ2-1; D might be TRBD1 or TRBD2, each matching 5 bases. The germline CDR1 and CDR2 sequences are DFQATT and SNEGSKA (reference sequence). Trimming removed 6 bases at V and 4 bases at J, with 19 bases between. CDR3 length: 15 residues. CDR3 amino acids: CSATSPGLDYNEQFF. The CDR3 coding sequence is TGCAGTGCCACCTCCCCGGGGCTAGATTACAATGAGCAGTTCTTC.

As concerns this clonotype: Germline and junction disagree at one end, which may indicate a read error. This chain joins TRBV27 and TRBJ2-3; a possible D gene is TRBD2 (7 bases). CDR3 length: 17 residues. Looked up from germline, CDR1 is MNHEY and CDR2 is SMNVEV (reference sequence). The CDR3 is CASSAGRGGRGPETQYF. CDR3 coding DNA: TGTGCCAGCAGTGCGGGCCGCGGGGGCCGTGGCCCAGAGACCCAGTATTTC.

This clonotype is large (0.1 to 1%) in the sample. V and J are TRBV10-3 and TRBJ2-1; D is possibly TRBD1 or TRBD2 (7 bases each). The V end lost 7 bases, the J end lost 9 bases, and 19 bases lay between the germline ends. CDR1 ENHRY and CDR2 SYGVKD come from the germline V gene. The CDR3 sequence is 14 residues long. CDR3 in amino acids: CAITQDQGEGEQFF. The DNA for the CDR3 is TGTGCCATCACCCAGGACCAGGGGGAGGGTGAGCAGTTCTTC.

The CDR3 reads CASSPYSVDEQFF. Here the CDR3 DNA reads TGTGCCAGCAGTCCGTACTCCGTGGATGAGCAGTTCTTC. The genes are TRBV12-3 or TRBV12-4 and TRBJ2-1; D gene ambiguous. The CDR3 totals 13 residues. Deletions cut 5 bases from V and 8 bases from J, with 13 bases between.

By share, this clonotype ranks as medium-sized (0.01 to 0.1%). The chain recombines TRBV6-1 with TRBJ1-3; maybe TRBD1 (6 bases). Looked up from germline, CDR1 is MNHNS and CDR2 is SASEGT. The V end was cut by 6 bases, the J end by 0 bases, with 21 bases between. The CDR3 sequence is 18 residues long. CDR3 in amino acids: CASRKGFGGASSGNTIYF. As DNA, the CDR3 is TGTGCCAGCAGAAAGGGGTTTGGGGGGGCGAGCTCTGGAAACACCATATATTTT.

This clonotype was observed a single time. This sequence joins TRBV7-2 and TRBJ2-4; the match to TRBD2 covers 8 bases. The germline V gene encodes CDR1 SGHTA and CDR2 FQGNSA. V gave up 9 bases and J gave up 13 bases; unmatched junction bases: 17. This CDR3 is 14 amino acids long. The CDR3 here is CARLGGGDQDTQYF. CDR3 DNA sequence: TGTGCCAGGCTCGGGGGGGGCGACCAAGACACCCAGTACTTC.

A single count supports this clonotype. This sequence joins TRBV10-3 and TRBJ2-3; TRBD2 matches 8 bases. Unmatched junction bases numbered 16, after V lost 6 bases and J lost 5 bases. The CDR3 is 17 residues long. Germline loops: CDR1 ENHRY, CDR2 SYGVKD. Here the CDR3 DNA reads TGTGCCATCAGGGCGGGGCGCGGGGGGAGTGACCAAGATACGCAGTATTTT. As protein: CAIRAGRGGSDQDTQYF.

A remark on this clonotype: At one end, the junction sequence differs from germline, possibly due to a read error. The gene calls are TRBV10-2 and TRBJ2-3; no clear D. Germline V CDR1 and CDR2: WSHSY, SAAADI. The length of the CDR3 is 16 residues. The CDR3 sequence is CASSETRQASTNMQYF. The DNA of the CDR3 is TGCGCCAGCAGTGAGACGCGGCAGGCCTCCACAAATATGCAGTATTTC.